This TCR beta chain comes out of a study of neurological immune-mediated disorders. The CDR3 contains 14 residues. The trim removed 4 bases at V and 5 bases at J, leaving 3 bases unmatched. Germline V CDR1 and CDR2: LGHDT, YNNKEL (reference sequence). TCRdb called the 5' RACE reads again in MiXCR, with one record for every CDR3 protein. The sample has under 90,000 distinct CDR3 sequences, under 4.5% seen once. Where libraries were unsorted, they were derived from 2 million PBMCs stored at -80 degrees C. Findings of the study overall: There was no association between the multiple sclerosis repertoire cluster and any clinical or MRI feature.

In its sample, this clonotype was seen many times. The antigen is not known. The source of this sequence is a woman aged 50 to 60 with multiple sclerosis. The source material was PBMCs. The chain is built from TRBV3-1 and TRBJ2-5, with TRBD2 matching 11 bases. The CDR3 here is CASSPTSGGETQYF. CDR3 in DNA: TGTGCCAGCAGCCCTACTAGCGGGGGCGAGACCCAGTACTTC.